The 27 T cell receptor beta chains below were found in one sample sequenced in a study of blood T cell repertoires in COVID-19. TCRdb's table, derived via immunoSEQ multiplex PCR, lists solely in-frame clones and lacks some. This table holds about 100,000 clones, around four fifths found once. The sequenced sample was peripheral blood. The source of these receptors is a human donor in a cohort sampled during active COVID-19.

V usage is TRBV5-4 and J usage is TRBJ1-1; the D gene is possibly TRBD1 (6 bases). V was shortened by 4 bases and J by 7 bases, with 17 bases between the two germline ends. The CDR3 has 14 residues. Germline V CDR1 and CDR2: SGHNT, YYREEE (reference sequence). CDR3 DNA sequence: TGTGCCAGCAGCCGGACCTTAGACAGGATTGAAGCTTTCTTT. As protein: CASSRTLDRIEAFF.

The chain recombines TRBV19 with TRBJ1-4; D ambiguous. In germline, CDR1 is LNHDA, CDR2 SQIVND (reference sequence). This CDR3 has 11 amino acids. V lost 5 bases and J lost 8, with 6 bases in between. The chain's CDR3 is CASSAGEKLFF. The CDR3 nucleotides read TGTGCCAGTAGTGCAGGAGAAAAACTGTTTTTT.

This chain links TRBV28 with TRBJ1-4, with a weak D call TRBD1 (5 bases). The CDR3 is 13 amino acids. Trimming stripped 5 bases from V and 10 bases from J, with 14 bases between. CDR1 is MDHEN and CDR2 is SYDVKM in the germline V gene. CDR3 in DNA: TGTGCCAGCAGTCTCAGGGCCCCCCGAAAACTGTTTTTT. Encoded protein: CASSLRAPRKLFF.

The chain joins TRBV7-6 to TRBJ2-7, with 14 bases fitting TRBD2. Germline CDR1 and CDR2: SGHVS and FNYEAQ. Unmatched junction bases numbered 10, after V lost 5 bases and J lost 4 bases. CDR3 length: 17 residues. The CDR3 sequence is CASSPGLAGGPIYEQYF. The CDR3 DNA reads TGTGCCAGCAGCCCAGGACTAGCGGGAGGCCCAATTTACGAGCAGTACTTC.

The chain recombines TRBV5-1 with TRBJ2-1; perhaps TRBD1 as D (6 bases). The germline CDR1 and CDR2 sequences are SGHRS and YFSETQ. V was clipped by 2 bases and J by 13 bases, with 16 bases between them. CDR3 length: 13 residues. The CDR3 bases are TGCGCCAGCAGCTTCCGACAGGAGATGGTTCAGTTCTTC. This sequence encodes CASSFRQEMVQFF.

V gene TRBV28 combines with J gene TRBJ1-6; 8 bases match TRBD1. Germline V gene sequence: CDR1 MDHEN, CDR2 SYDVKM. This CDR3 has 17 amino acids. J was trimmed by 7 bases and V by 3 bases; bases with no gene match: 11. The CDR3 nucleotides read TGTGCCAGCAGTTTCGCAAACCGGGACAGGACCAATTCACCCCTCCACTTT. Amino acid sequence: CASSFANRDRTNSPLHF.

This clone showed up just a few times. The chain combines TRBV2 with TRBJ1-2; the D gene is possibly TRBD1 (5 bases). Trimming removed 5 bases from V and 7 bases from J, with 14 bases in between. CDR3 length: 13 residues. Germline lookup yields CDR1 SNHLY and CDR2 FYNNEI. The CDR3 here is CASSRQGYGGYTF. The CDR3 DNA reads TGTGCCAGCAGTCGTCAGGGTTATGGTGGCTACACCTTC.

This clone was detected only once. The chain couples TRBV7-9 to TRBJ2-1, with 12 bases matching TRBD2. Germline V gives CDR1 SEHNR, CDR2 FQNEAQ (reference sequence). The CDR3 contains 17 residues. J lost 8 bases, V lost 0 bases, and 8 bases had no gene match. DNA for the CDR3: TGTGCCAGCAGCTTAGCGTCTTTGGCTAGCGGGAGGGATGAGCAGTTCTTC. This encodes CASSLASLASGRDEQFF.

This rearrangement joins TRBV7-2 to TRBJ2-6; 9 bases agree with TRBD1. The CDR3 runs to 17 residues. Germline assignment: CDR1 SGHTA and CDR2 FQGNSA. V gave up 7 bases and J gave up 1 base; unmatched junction bases: 8. DNA of the CDR3: TGTGCCAGCACCCGACAGGGGGGATCGTCTGGGGCCAACGTCCTGACTTTC. This codes for CASTRQGGSSGANVLTF.

This chain's CDR3 is CATSRGTESPLHF. CDR3 sequence (DNA): TGTGCCACCAGCAGAGGGACTGAATCACCCCTCCACTTT. The genes are TRBV15 and TRBJ1-6; D is unclear. Trimming cost V 1 base and J 10 bases, with 8 bases left between them. The CDR3 is made up of 13 amino acids. Germline assignment: CDR1 LNHNV and CDR2 YYDKDF (reference sequence). The whole variable domain, remainder taken from reference TRBV15 and TRBJ1-6, is DAMVIQNPRYQVTQFGKPVTLSCSQTLNHNVMYWYQQKSSQAPKLLFHYYDKDFNNEADTPDNFQSRRPNTSFCFLDIRSPGLGDTAMYLCATSRGTESPLHFGNGTRLTVT.

This clone came up a few times. This sequence joins TRBV7-2 and TRBJ2-7, with no clear D. V was cut by 2 bases and J by 2 bases, with 7 bases left in between. The germline V gene encodes CDR1 SGHTA and CDR2 FQGNSA. This CDR3 region has 13 residues. Here the CDR3 DNA reads TGTGCCAGCAGCTTATACAATCCCTACGAGCAGTACTTC. As protein: CASSLYNPYEQYF. The whole variable domain, remainder taken from reference TRBV7-2 and TRBJ2-7, is GAGVSQSPSNKVTEKGKDVELRCDPISGHTALYWYRQSLGQGLEFLIYFQGNSAPDKSGLPSDRFSAERTGGSVSTLTIQRTQQEDSAVYLCASSLYNPYEQYFGPGTRLTVT.

In its sample, this clone was seen a few times. This sequence joins TRBV6-2 or TRBV6-3 and TRBJ2-3; 11 bases are shared with TRBD2. Germline trimming cut 4 bases from V and 1 base from J; bases unmatched to any gene: 10. This CDR3 region has 18 residues. The V gene's germline CDR1 is MNHEY and CDR2 SVGEGT. The CDR3 bases are TGTGCCAGCAGTTTTTTAGCGGGAGGGCCGGGTCGCACAGATACGCAGTATTTT. Encoded protein: CASSFLAGGPGRTDTQYF.

This clone was picked up one time. CDR3 DNA sequence: TGTGCCAGCAGCGTAGTAGGGGCCAATGAGCAGTTCTTC. It encodes CASSVVGANEQFF. V usage is TRBV9 and J usage is TRBJ2-1, with D possibly TRBD1 on 5 matching bases. Germline V gives CDR1 SGDLS, CDR2 YYNGEE. The CDR3 sequence is 13 residues long. Trimming took off 0 bases at V and 6 bases at J, with 7 bases between the two ends.

The CDR3 here is CASSPATISYEQYF. CDR3 sequence (DNA): TGTGCCAGCTCACCCGCGACAATCTCCTACGAGCAGTACTTC. The chain uses TRBV18 and TRBJ2-7; D gene ambiguous. CDR1 is KGHSH, CDR2 LQKENI, per germline. Trimming cost V 3 bases and J 0 bases, with 9 bases left between them. This CDR3 has 14 amino acids.

V gene TRBV7-9 combines with J gene TRBJ2-1; D gene ambiguous. V lost 5 bases and J lost 6, with 8 bases in between. Germline CDR1 is SEHNR and CDR2 is FQNEAQ (reference sequence). The length of the CDR3 is 12 residues. This chain's CDR3 is CASSKPSNEQFF. CDR3 DNA sequence: TGTGCCAGCAGCAAGCCTTCCAATGAGCAGTTCTTC.

The V and J genes are TRBV5-1 and TRBJ2-3; TRBD2 matches 9 bases. J was trimmed by 5 bases and V by 4 bases; bases with no gene match: 5. The CDR3 is 14 amino acids. The germline V gene has CDR1 SGHRS and CDR2 YFSETQ. This CDR3 reads CASSGGGAGDTQYF. CDR3 DNA: TGCGCCAGCAGCGGCGGGGGGGCTGGAGATACGCAGTATTTT. The whole variable domain, filled in from reference TRBV5-1 and TRBJ2-3, reads KAGVTQTPRYLIKTRGQQVTLSCSPISGHRSVSWYQQTPGQGLQFLFEYFSETQRNKGNFPGRFSGRQFSNSRSEMNVSTLELGDSALYLCASSGGGAGDTQYFGPGTRLTVL.

The genes are TRBV18 and TRBJ1-6; 7 positions agree with TRBD1. V gave up 2 bases and J gave up 7 bases; unmatched junction bases: 5. The CDR3 consists of 15 residues. Germline CDR1 and CDR2: KGHSH and LQKENI. As DNA, the CDR3 is TGTGCCAGCTCACCAAAGGGGGCAGCAAATTCACCCCTCCACTTT. Protein sequence: CASSPKGAANSPLHF.

The rearrangement links TRBV28 to TRBJ1-4; possible D gene TRBD1, 6 bases. The V end lost 6 bases, the J end lost 7 bases, and 21 bases lay between the germline ends. Germline CDR1 MDHEN, CDR2 SYDVKM. The CDR3 is 16 residues long. CDR3 sequence (DNA): TGTGCCAGCAGCCAGAGGGGGGGGACGCAGGGTGAAAAACTGTTTTTT. Its translation is CASSQRGGTQGEKLFF.

The chain couples TRBV6-2 or TRBV6-3 to TRBJ2-5; D might be TRBD1 (5 bases). The CDR3 has 14 residues. The germline CDR1 and CDR2 sequences are MNHEY and SVGEGT. V was shortened by 5 bases and J by 4 bases, with 14 bases between the two germline ends. In DNA, the CDR3 is TGTGCCAGCAGTGACAGCAATTCATTAGAGACCCAGTACTTC. Its translation: CASSDSNSLETQYF.

The V call is TRBV28, the J call TRBJ2-7; TRBD2 agrees at 12 bases. Germline CDR1 is MDHEN and CDR2 is SYDVKM. Unmatched junction bases numbered 10, after V lost 6 bases and J lost 7 bases. This CDR3 region has 15 residues. The DNA of the CDR3 is TGTGCCAGCAGCCTCGGGACTAGCGGGCCGGAAGAGCAGTACTTC. It codes for CASSLGTSGPEEQYF.

J is TRBJ1-6 and V is TRBV6-5; TRBD1 agrees at 8 bases. The CDR3 covers 14 residues. Per the germline V gene, CDR1 is MNHEY and CDR2 is SVGAGI. Trimming took 5 bases from V and 9 from J; bases not matched to a gene: 6. In nucleotides, the CDR3 is TGTGCCAGCAGTCAACAGGGGGGTCTTTCACCCCTCCACTTT. This gives the protein CASSQQGGLSPLHF.

The chain uses TRBV19 and TRBJ2-1, with 8 bases matching TRBD2. Germline CDR1 is LNHDA and CDR2 is SQIVND (reference sequence). J was trimmed by 14 bases and V by 5 bases; bases with no gene match: 11. This CDR3 spans 13 amino acids. The CDR3 DNA reads as TGTGCCAGTAGTTTTGCGGGGGGACCTCAGAAGTTCTTC. Residues: CASSFAGGPQKFF. Based on the CDR3 plus reference TRBV19 and TRBJ2-1, the full variable domain is DGGITQSPKYLFRKEGQNVTLSCEQNLNHDAMYWYRQDPGQGLRLIYYSQIVNDFQKGDIAEGYSVSREKKESFPLTVTSAQKNPTAFYLCASSFAGGPQKFFGPGTRLTVL.

V and J are TRBV2 and TRBJ2-7; the match to TRBD1 covers 7 bases. The length of the CDR3 is 12 residues. Germline V gives CDR1 SNHLY, CDR2 FYNNEI. V was pared by 6 bases and J by 2 bases, with 1 base of the junction left unmatched. The DNA of the CDR3 is TGTGCCAGCAGAGGGACAGCCTACGAGCAGTACTTC. Residues: CASRGTAYEQYF. Together with reference TRBV2 and TRBJ2-7, the CDR3 gives the full variable domain: EPEVTQTPSHQVTQMGQEVILRCVPISNHLYFYWYRQILGQKVEFLVSFYNNEISEKSEIFDDQFSVERPDGSNFTLKIRSTKLEDSAMYFCASRGTAYEQYFGPGTRLTVT.

The chain is built from TRBV28 and TRBJ1-2; 8 bases fit TRBD1. From germline, CDR1 is MDHEN and CDR2 SYDVKM. The CDR3 length is 15 residues. V shed 6 bases and J 6 bases; nucleotides not matched to a gene: 12. CDR3 sequence reads: CASRPWRTGTDGYTF. The CDR3 nucleotides read TGTGCCAGCAGACCCTGGAGGACAGGGACGGATGGCTACACCTTC.

The DNA for the CDR3 is TGTGCCAGCAGTGAGGGGGCGTACTATGGCTACACCTTC. Residues: CASSEGAYYGYTF. The rearrangement links TRBV2 to TRBJ1-2; possible D gene TRBD1, 6 bases. From germline, CDR1 is SNHLY and CDR2 FYNNEI. This CDR3 contains 13 residues. V gave up 3 bases and J gave up 3 bases, with 8 bases separating them.

This clone was recorded a few times. CDR3 region: CASSGSGGSSYEQYF. In DNA form, the CDR3 reads TGTGCCAGCAGTGGGAGCGGCGGAAGCTCCTACGAGCAGTACTTC. The chain is built from TRBV2 and TRBJ2-7; possibly TRBD2 for D (5 bases). The CDR3 length is 15 residues. With 4 bases removed from V and 0 bases from J, the gap between germline ends came to 13 bases. The V gene's germline CDR1 is SNHLY and CDR2 FYNNEI.

V is TRBV6-5 and J is TRBJ2-6; no firm D call. This CDR3 has 14 residues. Germline V gene data show CDR1 as MNHEY and CDR2 as SVGAGI. The V and J ends lost 6 bases and 0 bases respectively, with 6 bases between them. In nucleotides, the CDR3 is TGTGCCAGCAGCTTAAACTCTGGGGCCAACGTCCTGACTTTC. The encoded protein is CASSLNSGANVLTF.